This TCR beta chain was sequenced in a study of blood T cell repertoires in COVID-19. Clones were sequenced by immunoSEQ multiplex PCR, and TCRdb holds only the in-frame ones, with some missing. The sample lists over 25,000 clones, approximately 89% occurring once. CDR1 is ENHRY and CDR2 is SYGVKD in the germline V gene. Trimming took 3 bases from V and 3 from J; bases not matched to a gene: 4. The CDR3 runs 15 residues. V usage is TRBV10-3 and J usage is TRBJ2-3; TRBD2 matches at 9 bases. The source is a man aged 55 to 70 with acute or convalescent COVID-19. The sequencing sample was made of peripheral blood. As DNA, the CDR3 is TGTGCCATCAGTGACTTCAGCGGGAGGACAGATACGCAGTATTTT. Its protein product is CAISDFSGRTDTQYF.